The T cell receptor (beta chain) described here comes from a study of blood T cell repertoires in COVID-19 (dated by TCRdb to about 2020). As for the study more broadly: The collaborator samples originated in the United States, Italy and Spain and spanned the acute and convalescent phases of COVID-19. The material from the prospective study consisted of cDNA or gDNA derived from T cells, B-cell-depleted T cells, or PBMCs. Deeply sampled blood TCRbeta repertoires from subjects exposed to, actively infected with, or recovered from COVID-19 were included in the dataset. The repertoires were released in a freely available public database meant as a resource for research on the immune response to SARS-CoV-2. Samples came from the ongoing ImmuneRACE study (first 160 participants) plus 1,254 subjects from 6 global collaborators. Sample metadata almost always included a de-identified subject ID, COVID-19 status, age in years and sex. Where HLA class I and class II types were available, the types were taken from metadata supplied by the sample provider, not from assay-based typing. Overall study results and their limits: The quantity of clinical and demographic metadata differed by source and by participant and was supplied without curation.

TCRbeta CDR3 regions were amplified from genomic DNA by means of the immunoSEQ Assay, a bias-controlled multiplex PCR. Per the authors' processing: Within the assay, amplification of reference gene primers was used to estimate how many nucleated cells each sample contained. To quantify the absolute abundance of each unique TCRbeta CDR3 rearrangement, sequence reads were collapsed and filtered. For each sample, productive Simpson clonality was calculated as the square root of Simpson's diversity index across productive rearrangements. The table was pulled from immuneACCESS by TCRdb, which kept in-frame rearrangements only. Such tables lose some clones; where checked, under half of the loss comes from unresolved V genes, and the rest has no known cause. The V and J calls and clone size are taken from that table; D and trimming were inferred from the DNA. The sample data list about 150,000 clones, and 85% to 90% of these were observed just once. Of the sample, around 14% falls within the top ten clones.

The collaborating institutions used their own protocols to collect whole blood in K2EDTA tubes. For TCRbeta analysis, collaborators shipped samples in one of three forms: frozen whole blood, isolated PBMCs, or DNA extracted from either of those sample types. Worth noting for this clone: The antigen it recognizes is unknown. Base qualities are not at hand, and no much larger clone is one base apart.

Sequences were obtained from peripheral blood. The source is a middle-aged woman with acute or convalescent COVID-19.

The DNA is as follows: TGTGCCAGTAGTATTGGTAGGGGGCTCGTTAGCACTGAAGCTTTCTTT. Its amino acids are CASSIGRGLVSTEAFF. The chain uses TRBV19 and TRBJ1-1, with TRBD1 identical over 7 junction bases. From the germline V gene (reference sequence), CDR1 is LNHDA and CDR2 is SQIVND. Including the terminal cysteine and phenylalanine, the CDR3 comprises 16 residues. Only CDR3 DNA remains: 48 bases, in frame from the first base. Unmatched junction bases come to 11, with V trimmed by 3 bases and J by 4 bases. Full variable domain (CDR3 extended with the reference TRBV19 and TRBJ1-1 proteins): DGGITQSPKYLFRKEGQNVTLSCEQNLNHDAMYWYRQDPGQGLRLIYYSQIVNDFQKGDIAEGYSVSREKKESFPLTVTSAQKNPTAFYLCASSIGRGLVSTEAFFGQGTRLTVV.